This record covers a single T cell receptor beta chain. Its specificity is unknown. Treatment: around 19 received Ad26.COV2.S at low or high dose, single or two shots; roughly 5 received placebo; per-sample allocation not given. Samples analyzed were those drawn on day 63 after the first vaccine or placebo injection. Based in Boston, the donor was an adult of 18-55 years. Sequenced by immunoSEQ multiplex PCR; TCRdb stores in-frame clones only, minus some. The data hold about 450,000 clones, with roughly nine tenths observed a single time. V dropped 6 bases and J dropped 0 bases, with 12 bases sitting between them. Germline loops: CDR1 SGHTA, CDR2 FQGNSA. CDR3 length: 15 amino acids. The data stem from a study of Ad26.COV2.S vaccination and SARS-CoV-2 variants. Findings and limits, study-wide: Vaccine and placebo groups showed comparable non-spike TCR breadth. Breadth and depth estimates from TCRs may understate total T cell responses. Substantial breadth was reported for post-vaccination spike-specific CD8+ and CD4+ T cells.

The sample in question was peripheral blood, obtained in a trial of Ad26.COV2.S vaccine versus placebo. The chain combines TRBV7-2 with TRBJ2-1, with D possibly matching TRBD2 (6 bases). This receptor was obtained from a person between 18 and 59 years old who received the Ad26.COV2.S COVID-19 vaccine or a placebo. Here the CDR3 DNA reads TGTGCCAGCAGGCCCATGGGGGGCTCCTACAATGAGCAGTTCTTC. Protein product: CASRPMGGSYNEQFF.